This TCR beta chain was found in a study of control samples from healthy donors and cancer patients. Sequencing was performed with immunoSEQ multiplex PCR; in TCRdb, only in-frame clones are kept and a portion is missing. This sample has 90,000 or so clones, with about 82% found just once. Germline CDR1 is MGHDK and CDR2 is SYGVNS. This CDR3 comprises 13 residues. V was cut by 3 bases and J by 7 bases, with 12 bases left in between. The origin of this receptor is a young man in good health. Sequences were obtained from blood. V usage is TRBV25-1 and J usage is TRBJ1-1; D is unclear. The CDR3 sequence is CASSDAPNREAFF. CDR3 DNA: TGTGCCAGCAGTGACGCCCCAAACCGTGAAGCTTTCTTT.